The 9 T cell receptor beta chains reported below all come from one sample, sequenced in a study of cytomegalovirus exposure and HLA in healthy donors. Use of 60 Vbeta and 13 Jbeta primers characterized the PCR. Generated by immunoSEQ multiplex PCR, the TCRdb table keeps only in-frame clones and is missing some. The sample lists tens of thousands of clones, about 77% occurring once. The specimen was PBMCs. These TCRs come from a man in his sixties in good health and CMV-seronegative.

V is TRBV14 and J is TRBJ2-7; weak D call: TRBD1 (6 bases). The V and J ends lost 6 bases and 5 bases respectively, with 17 bases between them. The CDR3 length is 14 residues. Germline assignment: CDR1 SGHDN and CDR2 FVKESK. The CDR3 DNA follows: TGTGCCAGCAGTCGCCTAGGGGGTCAGGACGAGCAGTACTTC. Its protein product is CASSRLGGQDEQYF. Together with reference TRBV14 and TRBJ2-7, the CDR3 gives the full variable domain: EAGVTQFPSHSVIEKGQTVTLRCDPISGHDNLYWYRRVMGKEIKFLLHFVKESKQDESGMPNNRFLAERTGGTYSTLKVQPAELEDSGVYFCASSRLGGQDEQYFGPGTRLTVT.

This clone was found once. This chain uses TRBV6-5 with TRBJ2-7, with 8 bases matching TRBD1. Trimming took 5 bases from V and 2 from J; bases not matched to a gene: 8. This CDR3 has 15 residues. CDR1 and CDR2 (germline): MNHEY, SVGAGI. CDR3 DNA sequence: TGTGCCAGCAGTAAGACCGGGACAGGTCCCTACGAGCAGTACTTC. Amino acid sequence: CASSKTGTGPYEQYF.

The chain combines TRBV1 with TRBJ2-3; the table assigns TRBD2, which was not confirmed against the DNA. TRBV1 is a pseudogene locus. The CDR3 runs to 11 residues. The CDR3: CTSSRIDTQYF. CDR3 nucleotides: TGCACCAGCAGCCGTATAGATACGCAGTATTTT.

This clone is a singleton in its sample. J is TRBJ2-1 and V is TRBV7-8; D may be TRBD2 (6 bases). Germline V gene data show CDR1 as SGHVS and CDR2 as FQNEAQ. The CDR3 consists of 13 residues. V lost 5 bases, J lost 12 bases, and 17 bases lay in between. The chain's CDR3 is CASSEGTPSTQFF. The DNA for the CDR3 is TGTGCCAGCAGCGAAGGGACTCCGTCGACGCAGTTCTTC. The complete variable domain, with remaining parts taken from reference TRBV7-8 and TRBJ2-1, reads GAGVSQSPRYKVAKRGQDVALRCDPISGHVSLFWYQQALGQGPEFLTYFQNEAQLDKSGLPSDRFFAERPEGSVSTLKIQRTQQEDSAVYLCASSEGTPSTQFFGPGTRLTVL.

This clone was seen a handful of times. In DNA form, the CDR3 reads TGTGCCAGCAGTGAAAGAGGGTACACTGAAGCTTTCTTT. It encodes CASSERGYTEAFF. The chain carries TRBV6-1 and TRBJ1-1; D call uncertain. The length of the CDR3 is 13 residues. Germline CDR1 MNHNS, CDR2 SASEGT. Trimming stripped 2 bases from V and 3 bases from J, with 7 bases between.

V gene TRBV5-4 combines with J gene TRBJ2-3; TRBD2 agrees at 8 bases. V shed 4 bases, J shed 0 bases, and the junction held 10 bases outside the gene matches. CDR1 SGHNT and CDR2 YYREEE come from the germline V gene (reference sequence). This CDR3 has 17 amino acids. The chain's CDR3 is CASSGLSGGRSTDTQYF. The CDR3 nucleotides read TGTGCCAGCAGCGGCCTGAGCGGGGGCCGTAGCACAGATACGCAGTATTTT. Full variable domain (remainder filled in from reference TRBV5-4 and TRBJ2-3): ETGVTQSPTHLIKTRGQQVTLRCSSQSGHNTVSWYQQALGQGPQFIFQYYREEENGRGNFPPRFSGLQFPNYSSELNVNALELDDSALYLCASSGLSGGRSTDTQYFGPGTRLTVL.

Here the CDR3 DNA reads TGTGCCAGTAGTATATCGCTAGCGGGAGCCCTATACAATGAGCAGTTCTTC. Protein product: CASSISLAGALYNEQFF. The chain links TRBV19 to TRBJ2-1; 10 bases align to TRBD2. Germline values: CDR1 LNHDA, CDR2 SQIVND (reference sequence). The CDR3 length is 17 residues. V lost 2 bases, J lost 4 bases, and 8 bases stayed unmatched. The full variable domain, in which reference TRBV19 and TRBJ2-1 provide the parts outside the CDR3, is DGGITQSPKYLFRKEGQNVTLSCEQNLNHDAMYWYRQDPGQGLRLIYYSQIVNDFQKGDIAEGYSVSREKKESFPLTVTSAQKNPTAFYLCASSISLAGALYNEQFFGPGTRLTVL.

This clone showed up just a few times. The gene calls are TRBV5-5 and TRBJ2-1, with D maybe TRBD2 (5 bases). Germline-derived CDR1 and CDR2 are SGHKS and YYEKEE (reference sequence). The V and J ends lost 3 bases and 4 bases respectively, with 17 bases between them. The CDR3 extends over 16 amino acids. The CDR3 is CASSSPASSPYNEQFF. The CDR3 DNA sequence: TGTGCCAGCAGCTCTCCGGCTAGCAGCCCTTACAATGAGCAGTTCTTC.

This clone showed up just a few times. V and J are TRBV5-5 and TRBJ1-1; weak D call: TRBD1 (6 bases). This CDR3 has 17 amino acids. Between the trimmed V and J ends, which lost 6 bases and 0 bases, there was a span of 21 bases. Germline CDR1 and CDR2: SGHKS and YYEKEE (reference sequence). The CDR3: CASTRYTGGWVNTEAFF. The CDR3 DNA is TGTGCCAGCACGCGATATACGGGGGGCTGGGTGAACACTGAAGCTTTCTTT.